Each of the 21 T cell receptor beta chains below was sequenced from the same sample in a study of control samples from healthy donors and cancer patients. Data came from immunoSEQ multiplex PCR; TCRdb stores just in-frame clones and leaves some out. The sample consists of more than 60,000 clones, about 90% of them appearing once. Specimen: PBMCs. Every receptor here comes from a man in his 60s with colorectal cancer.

This CDR3 reads CASSVSGVSTDTQYF. CDR3 nucleotide sequence: TGTGCCAGCAGCGTATCGGGGGTAAGCACAGATACGCAGTATTTT. This chain joins TRBV9 and TRBJ2-3; TRBD2 might be the D (6 bases). The germline V gene encodes CDR1 SGDLS and CDR2 YYNGEE. Trimming pared 1 base from V and 0 bases from J, leaving 9 bases between. The CDR3 loop spans 15 amino acids.

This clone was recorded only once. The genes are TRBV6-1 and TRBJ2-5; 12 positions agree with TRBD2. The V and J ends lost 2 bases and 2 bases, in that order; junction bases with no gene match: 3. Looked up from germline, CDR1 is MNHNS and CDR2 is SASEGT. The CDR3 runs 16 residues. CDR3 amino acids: CASSENLAGGQETQYF. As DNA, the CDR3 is TGTGCCAGCAGTGAAAACCTAGCGGGGGGGCAAGAGACCCAGTACTTC.

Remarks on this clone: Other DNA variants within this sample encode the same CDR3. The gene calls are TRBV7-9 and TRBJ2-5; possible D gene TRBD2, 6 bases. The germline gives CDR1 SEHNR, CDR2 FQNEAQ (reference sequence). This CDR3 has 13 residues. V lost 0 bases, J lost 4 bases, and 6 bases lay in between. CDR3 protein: CASSLAGGETQYF. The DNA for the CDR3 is TGTGCCAGCAGCTTAGCGGGGGGAGAGACCCAGTACTTC.

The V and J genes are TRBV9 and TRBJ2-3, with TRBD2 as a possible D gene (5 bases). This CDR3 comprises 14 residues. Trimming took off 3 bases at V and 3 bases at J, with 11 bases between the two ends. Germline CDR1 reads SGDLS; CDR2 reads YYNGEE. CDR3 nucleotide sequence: TGTGCCAGCAGCGGCCAGAGGGCTACAGATACGCAGTATTTT. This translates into CASSGQRATDTQYF.

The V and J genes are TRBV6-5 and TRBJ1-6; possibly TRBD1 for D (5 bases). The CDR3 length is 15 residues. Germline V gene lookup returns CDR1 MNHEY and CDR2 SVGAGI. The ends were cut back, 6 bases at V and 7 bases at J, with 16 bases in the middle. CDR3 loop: CASRKGLAANSPLHF. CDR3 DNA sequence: TGTGCCAGCAGGAAGGGACTGGCGGCCAATTCACCCCTCCACTTT.

This CDR3 reads CASSSPYNEQFF. The CDR3 coding sequence is TGTGCCAGCAGTTCCCCATACAATGAGCAGTTCTTC. V and J are TRBV6-6 and TRBJ2-1, with no clear D. Germline CDR1 reads MNHNY; CDR2 reads SVGAGI (reference sequence). CDR3 length: 12 amino acids. With 4 bases removed from V and 4 bases from J, the gap between germline ends came to 5 bases.

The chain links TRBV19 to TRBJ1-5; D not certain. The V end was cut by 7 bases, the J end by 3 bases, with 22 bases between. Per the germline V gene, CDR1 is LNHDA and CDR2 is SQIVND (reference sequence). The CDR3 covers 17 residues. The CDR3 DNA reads TGTGCCAGTACCGACGGCAGCTTACACCTCTTCAATCAGCCCCAGCATTTT. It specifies CASTDGSLHLFNQPQHF.

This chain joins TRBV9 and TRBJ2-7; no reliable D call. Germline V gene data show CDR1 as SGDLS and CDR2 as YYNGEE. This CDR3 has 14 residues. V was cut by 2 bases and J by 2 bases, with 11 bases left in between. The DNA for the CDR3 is TGTGCCAGCAGCGTGGATCTTATTGCCTACGAGCAGTACTTC. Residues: CASSVDLIAYEQYF. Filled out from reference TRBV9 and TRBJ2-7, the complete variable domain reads DSGVTQTPKHLITATGQRVTLRCSPRSGDLSVYWYQQSLDQGLQFLIQYYNGEERAKGNILERFSAQQFPDLHSELNLSSLELGDSALYFCASSVDLIAYEQYFGPGTRLTVT.

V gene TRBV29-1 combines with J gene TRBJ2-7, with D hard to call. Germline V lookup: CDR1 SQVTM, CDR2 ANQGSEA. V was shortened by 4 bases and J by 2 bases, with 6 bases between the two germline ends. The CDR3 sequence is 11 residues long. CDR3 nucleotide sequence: TGCAGCGTTGGGACCCCCTACGAGCAGTACTTC. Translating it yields CSVGTPYEQYF.

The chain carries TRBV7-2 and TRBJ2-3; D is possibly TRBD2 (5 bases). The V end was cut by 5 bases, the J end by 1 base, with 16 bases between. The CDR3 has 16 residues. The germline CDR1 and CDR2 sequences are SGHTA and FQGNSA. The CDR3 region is CASSQDFAGGTDTQYF. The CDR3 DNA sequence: TGTGCCAGCAGCCAGGACTTCGCCGGGGGCACAGATACGCAGTATTTT.

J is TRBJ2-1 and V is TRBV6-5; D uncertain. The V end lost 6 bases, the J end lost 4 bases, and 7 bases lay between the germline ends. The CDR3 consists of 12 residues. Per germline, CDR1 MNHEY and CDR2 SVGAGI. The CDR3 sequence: CASSPNYNEQFF. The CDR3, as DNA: TGTGCCAGCAGCCCGAATTACAATGAGCAGTTCTTC.

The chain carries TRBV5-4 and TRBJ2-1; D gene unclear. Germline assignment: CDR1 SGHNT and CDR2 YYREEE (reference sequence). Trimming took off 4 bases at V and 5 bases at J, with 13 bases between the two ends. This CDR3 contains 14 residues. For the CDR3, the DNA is TGTGCCAGCAGCACTCCGGGTGCCGACAATGAGCAGTTCTTC. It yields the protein CASSTPGADNEQFF.

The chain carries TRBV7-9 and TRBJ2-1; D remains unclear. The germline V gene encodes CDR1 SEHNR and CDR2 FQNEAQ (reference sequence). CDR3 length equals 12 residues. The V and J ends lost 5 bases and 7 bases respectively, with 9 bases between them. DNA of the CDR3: TGTGCCAGCAGCCCATTGAAGAATGAGCAGTTCTTC. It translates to CASSPLKNEQFF.

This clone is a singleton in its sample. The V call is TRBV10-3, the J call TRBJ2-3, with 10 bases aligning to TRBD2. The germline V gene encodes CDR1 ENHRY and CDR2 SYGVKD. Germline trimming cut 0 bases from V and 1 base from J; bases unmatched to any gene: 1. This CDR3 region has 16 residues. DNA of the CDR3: TGTGCCATCAGTGAGTCCCTAGCGGGGGGCACAGATACGCAGTATTTT. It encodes CAISESLAGGTDTQYF.

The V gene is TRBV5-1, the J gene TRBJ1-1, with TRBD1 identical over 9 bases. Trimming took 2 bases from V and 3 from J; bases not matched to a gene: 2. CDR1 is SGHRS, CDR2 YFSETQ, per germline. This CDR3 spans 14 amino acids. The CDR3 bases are TGCGCCAGCAGCTTTGACAGGGGGGACACTGAAGCTTTCTTT. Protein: CASSFDRGDTEAFF.

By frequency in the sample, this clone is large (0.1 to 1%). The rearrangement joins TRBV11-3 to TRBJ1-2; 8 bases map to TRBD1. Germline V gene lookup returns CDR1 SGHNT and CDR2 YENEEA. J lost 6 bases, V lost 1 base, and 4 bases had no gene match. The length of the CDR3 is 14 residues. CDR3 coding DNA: TGTGCCAGCAGCTTAGGGACAGGGAATCATGGCTACACCTTC. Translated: CASSLGTGNHGYTF.

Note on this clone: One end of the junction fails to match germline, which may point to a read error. DNA of the CDR3: TGTGCCAGCAGCCACCTTAAAGAGGCCCAGTACTTC. Its protein product is CASSHLKEAQYF. The chain combines TRBV6-5 with TRBJ2-5; the D is unclear. CDR1 and CDR2 (germline): MNHEY, SVGAGI. The CDR3 is 12 residues long.

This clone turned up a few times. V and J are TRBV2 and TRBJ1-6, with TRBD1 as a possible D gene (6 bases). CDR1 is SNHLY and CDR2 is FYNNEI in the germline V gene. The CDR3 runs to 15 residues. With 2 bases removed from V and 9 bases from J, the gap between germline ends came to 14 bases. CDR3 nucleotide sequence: TGTGCCAGCAGTGAATGGTTAGGGGGGAGTTCACCCCTCCACTTT. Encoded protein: CASSEWLGGSSPLHF.

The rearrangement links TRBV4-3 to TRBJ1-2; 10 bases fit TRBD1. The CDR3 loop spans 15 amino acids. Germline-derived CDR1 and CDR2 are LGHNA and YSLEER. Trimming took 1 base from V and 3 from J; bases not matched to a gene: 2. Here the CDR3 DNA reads TGCGCCAGCAGCCAAGGACAGGGGGCTTACTATGGCTACACCTTC. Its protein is CASSQGQGAYYGYTF.

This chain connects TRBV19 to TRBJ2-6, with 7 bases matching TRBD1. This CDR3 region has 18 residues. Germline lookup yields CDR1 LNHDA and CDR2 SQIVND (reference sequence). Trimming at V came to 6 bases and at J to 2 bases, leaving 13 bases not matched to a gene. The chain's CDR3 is CASSARGHPVAGANVLTF. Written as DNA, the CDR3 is TGTGCCAGTAGCGCGAGGGGGCACCCTGTCGCTGGGGCCAACGTCCTGACTTTC.

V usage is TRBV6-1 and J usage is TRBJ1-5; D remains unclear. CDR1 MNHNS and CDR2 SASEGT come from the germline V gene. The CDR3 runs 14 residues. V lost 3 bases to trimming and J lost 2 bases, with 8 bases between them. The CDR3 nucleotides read TGTGCCAGCAGTGATGACAATGGCAATCAGCCCCAGCATTTT. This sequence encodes CASSDDNGNQPQHF.